This TCR beta chain appears in the sequencing data of a study of PD-1 blockade in classical Hodgkin lymphoma. Looking at the study overall: On a schedule of every 2 weeks, patients received nivolumab 3 mg/kg intravenously.

Relapses following autologous stem cell transplantation were seen in all patients, with brentuximab vedotin exposure varying. The patients, who had relapsed/refractory classical Hodgkin lymphoma, achieved best responses of complete response, partial response or progressive disease. Details on this clone: What it binds is unknown.

TCRdb's table, derived via immunoSEQ multiplex PCR, lists solely in-frame clones and lacks some. Among about 39,000 clones listed, about 90% were seen once. Study results and limitations: Exclusion applied to patients who initiated nivolumab less than 1 year following ASCT. A reduction in baseline TCR diversity was reportedly seen in newly diagnosed patients relative to healthy donors.

The germline V gene has CDR1 SGHDT and CDR2 YYEEEE. Trimming took 0 bases from V and 15 from J, leaving 22 bases between them. This CDR3 region has 16 residues. This chain uses TRBV5-6 with TRBJ1-6; maybe TRBD1 (6 bases). This clonotype was obtained from a human donor with classical Hodgkin lymphoma. This material consisted of peripheral blood mononuclear cells (PBMCs), taken at baseline. This chain's CDR3 is CASSLADAGASYVLHF. Here the CDR3 DNA reads TGTGCCAGCAGCTTGGCAGATGCAGGGGCGAGTTATGTCCTCCACTTT.